This is a list of T cell receptor beta chains from one sample in a study of cytomegalovirus exposure and HLA in healthy donors. The assay was immunoSEQ multiplex PCR, and TCRdb's table has in-frame clones only and misses some. The table records 200,000 to 250,000 clones, approximately 80% of them present only once. The sequencing input was PBMCs. The receptors stem from a woman aged 25 to 45 in good health and CMV-seropositive. CDR3s include the opening cysteine and the closing phenylalanine or tryptophan. Part of the rows lack a size; the others show once, few, many or a class for expanded clones.

V: TRBV11-2
J: TRBJ2-7
size: NA
CDR3: CASRLSGQTSYEQYF

V: TRBV30
J: TRBJ1-2
size: NA
CDR3: CAKSRNYGYTF

V: TRBV28
J: TRBJ1-2
size: NA
CDR3: CASSLSGYGYTF

V: TRBV11-2
J: TRBJ1-2
size: NA
CDR3: CASSLELGVNYGYTF

V: TRBV10-1
J: TRBJ2-2
size: few
CDR3: CASSRGSGTGELFF

V: TRBV11-3
J: TRBJ2-5
size: NA
CDR3: CASSSKLETQYF

V: TRBV5-6
J: TRBJ2-1
size: NA
CDR3: CASSLKGDRVFNEQFF

V: TRBV27
J: TRBJ2-1
size: NA
CDR3: CASSPGTTYNEQFF

V: TRBV2
J: TRBJ1-4
size: NA
CDR3: CASSEIPGGGEKLFF

V: TRBV18
J: TRBJ1-2
size: NA
CDR3: CASSPKPRDSNYGYTF

V: TRBV30
J: TRBJ1-2
size: NA
CDR3: CAWSSGKGMNYGYTF

V: TRBV5-5
J: TRBJ2-1
size: NA
CDR3: CASSFAQGVNEQFF

V: TRBV30
J: TRBJ2-2
size: NA
CDR3: CAWSVRSAPPNTGELFF

V: TRBV29-1
J: TRBJ2-1
size: NA
CDR3: CSVDRRSGRNEQFF

V: TRBV5-1
J: TRBJ2-3
size: NA
CDR3: CASSLAGRPDTQYF

V: TRBV7-7
J: TRBJ1-1
size: NA
CDR3: CASSLNRGTEAFF

V: TRBV27
J: TRBJ2-2
size: NA
CDR3: CASSLDLGSGELFF

V: TRBV5-1
J: TRBJ1-1
size: once
CDR3: CASSSHRDRGPVEAFF

V: TRBV27
J: TRBJ1-5
size: few
CDR3: CASSYGASNQPQHF

V: TRBV5-6
J: TRBJ1-1
size: NA
CDR3: CASSLVAGGVKSTEAFF

V: TRBV13
J: TRBJ1-1
size: NA
CDR3: CASSPKGSVTEAFF

V: TRBV6-5
J: TRBJ2-7
size: NA
CDR3: CASRSGTGSYEQYF

V: TRBV29-1
J: TRBJ2-3
size: NA
CDR3: CSVRRGRGPSDTQYF

V: TRBV19
J: TRBJ1-2
size: NA
CDR3: CASDAGAGYTF

V: TRBV4-3
J: TRBJ2-7
size: NA
CDR3: CASSQDPGTGGYEQYF

V: TRBV5-1
J: TRBJ1-2
size: NA
CDR3: CASSLSDPRHYGYTF

V: TRBV6-1
J: TRBJ2-1
size: NA
CDR3: CASTGNYYNEQFF

V: TRBV25-1
J: TRBJ2-1
size: NA
CDR3: CASSEFPRLNEQFF

V: TRBV19
J: TRBJ2-7
size: NA
CDR3: CASSAQPGTGAEQYF

V: TRBV19
J: TRBJ2-7
size: NA
CDR3: CASKVSYGNYEQYF

V: TRBV30
J: TRBJ1-1
size: NA
CDR3: CAWSPDRVGNTEAFF

V: TRBV5-1
J: TRBJ1-4
size: NA
CDR3: CASSPGTGSEKLFF

V: TRBV29-1
J: TRBJ2-3
size: NA
CDR3: CSVAMLGVADTQYF

V: TRBV7-9
J: TRBJ1-4
size: NA
CDR3: CASSFDGEKLFF

V: TRBV4-1
J: TRBJ2-7
size: once
CDR3: CASSQVFRTGQYEQYF

V: TRBV4-1
J: TRBJ1-1
size: NA
CDR3: CASSHRTPLIPFF

V: TRBV2
J: TRBJ2-7
size: NA
CDR3: CASRSQGGEQYF

V: TRBV19
J: TRBJ2-7
size: NA
CDR3: CASSLTSGGFYEQYF

V: TRBV30
J: TRBJ1-1
size: NA
CDR3: CAWSAGTGNTEAFF

V: TRBV2
J: TRBJ1-5
size: NA
CDR3: CASSAQGGAVPQHF

V: TRBV10-3
J: TRBJ2-7
size: NA
CDR3: CAISGVSIPYEQYF

V: TRBV30
J: TRBJ1-2
size: NA
CDR3: CAWSVPWTGVDGYTF

V: TRBV2
J: TRBJ1-5
size: NA
CDR3: CASSETAGEGPQHF

V: TRBV2
J: TRBJ2-2
size: once
CDR3: CASSEYWDRIMLSGELFF

V: TRBV30
J: TRBJ2-2
size: few
CDR3: CASSPSAGSRELFF

V: TRBV30
J: TRBJ1-3
size: few
CDR3: CAWSRYSGNTIYF

V: TRBV2
J: TRBJ2-1
size: NA
CDR3: CASHGGLAGTSSYNEQFF

V: TRBV18
J: TRBJ1-1
size: few
CDR3: CASSPKGGYYTEAFF

V: TRBV4-1
J: TRBJ2-7
size: NA
CDR3: CASSQGLANYEQYF

V: TRBV18
J: TRBJ1-5
size: NA
CDR3: CASSPWAGFNQPQHF

V: TRBV28
J: TRBJ2-7
size: NA
CDR3: CASSLYTPGAYEQYF

V: TRBV5-6
J: TRBJ1-2
size: NA
CDR3: CASSGGTSSYGYTF

V: TRBV7-3
J: TRBJ2-2
size: NA
CDR3: CASSARGGDTGELFF

V: TRBV6-5
J: TRBJ2-7
size: NA
CDR3: CASTSESGYEQYF

V: TRBV6-1
J: TRBJ1-1
size: NA
CDR3: CASSELRTGSTEAFF

V: TRBV11-2
J: TRBJ2-7
size: NA
CDR3: CASSLGGHGSYEQYF

V: TRBV5-1
J: TRBJ2-5
size: NA
CDR3: CASSLEGRETQYF

V: TRBV13
J: TRBJ2-6
size: NA
CDR3: CASSLRRAGANVLTF